These 19 T cell receptor beta chains were sequenced from one sample in a study of beta chain features in type 1 diabetes. Of the isolated RNA, all was reverse transcribed, and so the sequenced material was expressed TCRB transcripts. Here immunoSEQ multiplex PCR was the method, and the copy in TCRdb shows in-frame clones only, minus some. The table has some 900,000 clones, under 20% seen once. Sequencing used naive CD4+ T cells from blood. All receptors come from a woman aged 18 to 35 in good health.

This clone was counted a few times. The V call is TRBV2, the J call TRBJ2-1; TRBD1 matches at 7 bases. CDR3 size: 13 residues. Germline V gene lookup returns CDR1 SNHLY and CDR2 FYNNEI. Unmatched junction bases numbered 6, after V lost 6 bases and J lost 7 bases. CDR3 sequence: CASRVTGRNEQFF. The DNA for the CDR3 is TGTGCCAGCAGGGTGACAGGGAGAAATGAGCAGTTCTTC.

This clone was detected only a few times. CDR3 DNA sequence: TGTGCCAGTAGCAAGGGGGCTCGAGGGGCGATCCCGATAGAGACCCAGTACTTC. It is translated as CASSKGARGAIPIETQYF. V gene TRBV19 combines with J gene TRBJ2-5; 7 nucleotides align to TRBD1. Germline CDR1 reads LNHDA; CDR2 reads SQIVND (reference sequence). This CDR3 comprises 18 residues. J gave up 4 bases and V 6 bases, and 20 bases lay outside the gene matches.

This clone has a handful of counts. The chain uses TRBV7-8 and TRBJ2-1; D is undetermined. V was shortened by 3 bases and J by 8 bases, with 14 bases between the two germline ends. The CDR3 is 14 amino acids. Germline values: CDR1 SGHVS, CDR2 FQNEAQ. CDR3 nucleotides: TGTGCCAGCAGCTTTTTCCTCGTACTACATGAGCAGTTCTTC. This sequence encodes CASSFFLVLHEQFF.

V and J are TRBV4-2 and TRBJ2-7; the match to TRBD2 covers 11 bases. V shed 4 bases, J shed 4 bases, and the junction held 6 bases outside the gene matches. The CDR3 has 15 residues. Germline assignment: CDR1 LGHNA and CDR2 YNFKEQ. CDR3 sequence reads: CASSLGRTSGYEQYF. The CDR3 bases are TGTGCCAGCAGCCTAGGGAGGACTAGCGGGTACGAGCAGTACTTC.

The chain uses TRBV5-1 and TRBJ2-7; possibly TRBD2 for D (6 bases). Per germline, CDR1 SGHRS and CDR2 YFSETQ. The CDR3 covers 14 residues. Trimming removed 2 bases from V and 6 bases from J, with 15 bases in between. The CDR3 loop is CASSFGGNSGEQYF. The CDR3 bases are TGCGCCAGCAGCTTCGGGGGTAATTCGGGCGAGCAGTACTTC.

This clone was seen only a few times. The rearrangement joins TRBV4-3 to TRBJ2-7; either TRBD1 or TRBD2 may supply D (6 bases each). This CDR3 is built from 15 residues. Trimming pared 0 bases from V and 8 bases from J, leaving 17 bases between. CDR1 LGHNA and CDR2 YSLEER come from the germline V gene. The CDR3 reads CASSQEPGQGLKQYF. CDR3 nucleotide sequence: TGCGCCAGCAGCCAAGAACCGGGACAAGGACTAAAGCAGTACTTC.

The table lists this clone with a count of one. Other DNA variants within this sample encode the same CDR3. The chain links TRBV6-5 to TRBJ2-7; D unclear. V was pared by 2 bases and J by 1 base, with 6 bases between. Germline-derived CDR1 and CDR2 are MNHEY and SVGAGI. The CDR3 has 13 amino acids. The CDR3 sequence is CASSYDGSYEQYF. Written as DNA, the CDR3 is TGTGCCAGCAGTTACGATGGGTCCTACGAGCAGTACTTC.

The chain links TRBV6-1 to TRBJ1-2; D is ambiguous. V was shortened by 1 base and J by 5 bases, with 14 bases between the two germline ends. Germline V gene lookup returns CDR1 MNHNS and CDR2 SASEGT. The CDR3 covers 15 residues. For the CDR3, the DNA is TGTGCCAGCAGTGAAGTAGTCACCTCCGCGTATGGCTACACCTTC. It encodes CASSEVVTSAYGYTF.

In its sample, this clone was seen a few times. V and J are TRBV5-1 and TRBJ2-1; no clear D gene. V was clipped by 4 bases and J by 12 bases, with 11 bases between them. Germline V gene data show CDR1 as SGHRS and CDR2 as YFSETQ. This CDR3 has 11 residues. The CDR3 is CASSDTNRQFF. The DNA for the CDR3 is TGCGCCAGCAGCGATACAAATCGGCAGTTCTTC.

The sample holds a few counts of this clone. The chain carries TRBV4-3 and TRBJ2-5; possibly TRBD2 for D (6 bases). The germline gives CDR1 LGHNA, CDR2 YSLEER. The V end lost 4 bases, the J end lost 4 bases, and 13 bases lay between the germline ends. The CDR3 spans 14 residues. This chain's CDR3 is CASSLGGPGETQYF. CDR3 DNA sequence: TGCGCCAGCAGCCTAGGAGGGCCAGGAGAGACCCAGTACTTC.

This clone was detected only a few times. The same CDR3 can be traced to other DNA sequences in this sample. V gene TRBV29-1 combines with J gene TRBJ2-3, with 7 bases matching TRBD1. J was trimmed by 4 bases and V by 3 bases; bases with no gene match: 4. Germline CDR1 reads SQVTM; CDR2 reads ANQGSEA. This CDR3 has 13 residues. The CDR3 reads CSVESQGADTQYF. The DNA of the CDR3 is TGCAGCGTTGAGAGTCAGGGGGCAGATACGCAGTATTTT.

The chain recombines TRBV7-3 with TRBJ2-3; D might be TRBD2 (5 bases). The V end lost 1 base, the J end lost 1 base, and 9 bases lay between the germline ends. Germline CDR1 is SGHTA and CDR2 is FQGTGA. This CDR3 comprises 15 residues. The CDR3 sequence is CASSLSPSRTDTQYF. CDR3 in DNA: TGTGCCAGCAGCTTAAGTCCTAGCCGCACAGATACGCAGTATTTT.

The chain combines TRBV19 with TRBJ1-5, with D tentatively TRBD1 (5 bases). The CDR3 consists of 13 residues. Trimming took 6 bases from V and 9 from J, leaving 15 bases between them. CDR1 LNHDA and CDR2 SQIVND come from the germline V gene (reference sequence). The CDR3 DNA is TGTGCCAGTAGACGGCGAGGGGACGGGCCCCAGCATTTT. This sequence encodes CASRRRGDGPQHF.

As to this clone: Additional DNA sequences in this sample encode the identical CDR3. The genes are TRBV19 and TRBJ2-6; D not resolved. Germline loops: CDR1 LNHDA, CDR2 SQIVND (reference sequence). CDR3 length: 15 residues. Trimming removed 6 bases from V and 0 bases from J, with 9 bases in between. The CDR3 DNA reads as TGTGCCAGTAGCGATTCAGGCTCTGGGGCCAACGTCCTGACTTTC. Its translation is CASSDSGSGANVLTF. Filled out from reference TRBV19 and TRBJ2-6, the complete variable domain reads DGGITQSPKYLFRKEGQNVTLSCEQNLNHDAMYWYRQDPGQGLRLIYYSQIVNDFQKGDIAEGYSVSREKKESFPLTVTSAQKNPTAFYLCASSDSGSGANVLTFGAGSRLTVL.

Remarks on this clone: Other DNA sequences within the sample encode an identical CDR3. The V call is TRBV15, the J call TRBJ2-5; the D gene is possibly TRBD2 (6 bases). Germline lookup yields CDR1 LNHNV and CDR2 YYDKDF (reference sequence). V was clipped by 5 bases and J by 5 bases, with 12 bases between them. CDR3 length equals 13 residues. The CDR3 protein is CATSPRLVETQYF. Written as DNA, the CDR3 is TGTGCCACCAGCCCCCGACTAGTGGAGACCCAGTACTTC.

The chain uses TRBV9 and TRBJ2-1; 10 nucleotides match TRBD2. The ends lost 4 bases at V and 9 bases at J; junction bases unmatched: 7. This CDR3 spans 14 amino acids. Germline V gene data show CDR1 as SGDLS and CDR2 as YYNGEE. The CDR3 protein is CASSPGVAGGEQFF. The CDR3 DNA reads TGTGCCAGCAGCCCTGGGGTAGCGGGAGGTGAGCAGTTCTTC. Filled out from reference TRBV9 and TRBJ2-1, the complete variable domain reads DSGVTQTPKHLITATGQRVTLRCSPRSGDLSVYWYQQSLDQGLQFLIQYYNGEERAKGNILERFSAQQFPDLHSELNLSSLELGDSALYFCASSPGVAGGEQFFGPGTRLTVL.

This clone has more than one count but fewer than ten. This sequence joins TRBV7-2 and TRBJ2-7; 11 bases are a match to TRBD2. The CDR3 runs to 15 residues. Germline trimming cut 5 bases from V and 5 bases from J; bases unmatched to any gene: 8. Germline V CDR1 and CDR2: SGHTA, FQGNSA. The CDR3 spells CASSPTSGRWDEQYF. The CDR3 DNA sequence: TGTGCCAGCAGCCCCACTAGCGGGAGATGGGACGAGCAGTACTTC.

The V call is TRBV6-5, the J call TRBJ2-7, with D perhaps being TRBD1 or TRBD2 (5 bases each). The germline V gene has CDR1 MNHEY and CDR2 SVGAGI. The V end lost 4 bases, the J end lost 5 bases, and 9 bases lay between the germline ends. This CDR3 has 12 amino acids. The CDR3 here is CASSSTADEQYF. The CDR3 region has the DNA TGTGCCAGCAGTTCGACAGCGGACGAGCAGTACTTC.

This clone was picked up a small number of times. The chain is built from TRBV5-4 and TRBJ2-7, with 11 bases identical to TRBD2. The CDR3 covers 15 residues. V shed 3 bases, J shed 4 bases, and the junction held 6 bases outside the gene matches. The germline gives CDR1 SGHNT, CDR2 YYREEE (reference sequence). For the CDR3, the DNA is TGTGCCAGCAGCTCCCTGACTAGCGGGGCATACGAGCAGTACTTC. Translated: CASSSLTSGAYEQYF.